This T cell receptor (beta chain) was profiled in a study of T cells after yellow fever vaccination. Study-wide results and caveats: FACS-sorted repertoires might harbor abundant contaminating clonotypes from the bulk population.

A universal primer site and UMIs were added as TCR cDNA was made by 5'RACE template switching. A single record per CDR3 protein comes from TCRdb applying MiXCR to the 5' RACE reads. The table lists about 52,000 distinct CDR3 sequences, 6.6% of them singletons. Germline V CDR1 and CDR2: MNHEY, SVGAGI. This CDR3 is 16 amino acids long. The V gene end was trimmed by 5 bases and the J gene end by 4 bases; junction bases not matched to a gene: 13. This clonotype was picked up many times. Sequencing was performed on CD8+ T cells not binding an NS4B(214-222) dextramer, sorted from PBMCs, taken about 41 days after the first yellow fever vaccination. V gene TRBV6-5 combines with J gene TRBJ1-1; 7 nucleotides line up with TRBD1. This clonotype was sampled from a man between 18 and 35 years old who received the YFV17D yellow fever vaccine. The CDR3 protein is CASSNLRQGGGTEAFF. The CDR3 nucleotides read TGTGCCAGCAGTAACCTCCGACAGGGCGGGGGCACTGAAGCTTTCTTT.